The source of this T cell receptor (beta chain) is a study of blood T cell repertoires in COVID-19. Overall study: The origin of the acute and convalescent COVID-19 samples was the United States, Italy and Spain.

The length of the CDR3 is 14 residues. V lost 0 bases and J 6 bases, leaving 10 bases between the germline ends. Germline assignment: CDR1 SGHRS and CDR2 YFSETQ. This clone was found a few times. TCRdb's table, derived via immunoSEQ multiplex PCR, lists solely in-frame clones and lacks some. The sample has hundreds of thousands of clones; around four fifths are singletons. The source of this sequence is a man in his forties with acute or convalescent COVID-19. Sequencing input: peripheral blood. The chain uses TRBV5-1 and TRBJ2-1; D gene ambiguous. The CDR3 spells CASSLGQPGNEQFF. The CDR3 nucleotides read TGCGCCAGCAGCTTGGGGCAACCTGGCAATGAGCAGTTCTTC. Complete variable domain (other parts from reference TRBV5-1 and TRBJ2-1): KAGVTQTPRYLIKTRGQQVTLSCSPISGHRSVSWYQQTPGQGLQFLFEYFSETQRNKGNFPGRFSGRQFSNSRSEMNVSTLELGDSALYLCASSLGQPGNEQFFGPGTRLTVL.